What follows describes a single T cell receptor beta chain. Its matching antigen is unknown. Method: immunoSEQ multiplex PCR; TCRdb's copy keeps in-frame clones and lacks some. The sample includes about 43,000 clones, around 80% of them seen just once. This sample was taken from a study of CD4 T cells in relation to SARS-CoV-2 and coronaviruses. The study, taken as a whole, reports: No donor gave both pre-pandemic and post-infection samples.

This receptor was taken from an adult with COVID-19. Material for sequencing was naive CD4+ T cells from PBMCs, cultured in vitro. Subset indicated: naive CD4+ T cells isolated by negative enrichment.

This CDR3 is CASSSGSSYNEQFF. In nucleotides, the CDR3 is TGTGCCAGCAGTAGCGGGAGCTCCTACAATGAGCAGTTCTTC. The chain couples TRBV6-2 or TRBV6-3 to TRBJ2-1; 8 bases line up with TRBD2. The V segment lost 5 bases and the J segment 0 bases; nucleotides outside the gene matches: 0. The CDR3 consists of 14 residues. Germline loops: CDR1 MNHEY, CDR2 SVGEGT.